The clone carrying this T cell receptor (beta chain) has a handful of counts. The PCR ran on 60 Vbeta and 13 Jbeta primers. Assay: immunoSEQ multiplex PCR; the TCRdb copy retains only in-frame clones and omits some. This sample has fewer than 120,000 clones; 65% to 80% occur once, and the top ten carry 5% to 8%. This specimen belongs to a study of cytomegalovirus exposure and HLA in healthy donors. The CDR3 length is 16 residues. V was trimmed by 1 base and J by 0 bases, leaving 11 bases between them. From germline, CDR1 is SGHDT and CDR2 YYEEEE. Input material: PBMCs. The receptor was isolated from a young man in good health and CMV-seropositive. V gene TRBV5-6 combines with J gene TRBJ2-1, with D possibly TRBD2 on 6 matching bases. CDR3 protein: CASSLRGVSSYNEQFF. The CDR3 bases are TGTGCCAGCAGCTTGCGCGGGGTGAGCTCCTACAATGAGCAGTTCTTC.